Following are 17 T cell receptor beta chains from one sample sequenced in a study of beta chain features in type 1 diabetes. The whole isolated RNA underwent reverse transcription, so sequencing captured expressed TCRB transcripts. Some clones are missing from TCRdb's copy, which holds only in-frame ones; the method was immunoSEQ multiplex PCR. The sample contains 630,000 or so clones, 11% to 15% of which appear only once. These TCRs' antigens remain unknown. Points from the study as a whole: Type 1 diabetes patients showed a moderate but significant shortening of TCRB CDR3s in all four CD4+ subsets.

Sequencing was carried out using naive CD4+ T cells from blood. These receptors all come from a man between 18 and 29 years old with type 1 diabetes.

The rearrangement uses TRBV6-5 and TRBJ2-2, with D unresolved. This CDR3 is built from 13 residues. The germline V gene encodes CDR1 MNHEY and CDR2 SVGAGI. Trimming removed 7 bases at V and 4 bases at J, with 10 bases between. DNA for the CDR3: TGTGCCAGCATCTTATGGAGCACCGGGGAGCTGTTTTTT. It encodes CASILWSTGELFF.

The rearrangement uses TRBV7-6 and TRBJ2-7; D ambiguous. The CDR3 covers 15 residues. V was cut by 2 bases and J by 3 bases, with 14 bases left in between. Germline lookup yields CDR1 SGHVS and CDR2 FNYEAQ. The CDR3 region has the DNA TGTGCCAGCAGCTTACGTCCCCACCCAAGCTACGAGCAGTACTTC. Its translation is CASSLRPHPSYEQYF.

This chain links TRBV2 with TRBJ2-5; 8 positions agree with TRBD2. V dropped 5 bases and J dropped 4; count of bases not matched to a gene: 6. Germline V lookup: CDR1 SNHLY, CDR2 FYNNEI. The CDR3 covers 14 residues. The CDR3 region has the DNA TGTGCCAGCAGTCCCGCGGGAGGAGGAGAGACCCAGTACTTC. Translation gives CASSPAGGGETQYF.

This sequence joins TRBV7-9 and TRBJ2-1, with TRBD1 matching over 8 bases. Looked up from germline, CDR1 is SEHNR and CDR2 is FQNEAQ (reference sequence). The CDR3 has 15 amino acids. With 4 bases clipped from V and 5 bases from J, the junction kept 7 bases outside the gene matches. The CDR3 protein is CASSSPGQADNEQFF. The CDR3 DNA sequence: TGTGCCAGCAGCTCTCCGGGACAGGCCGACAATGAGCAGTTCTTC.

This clone was seen a handful of times. A read error may account for a junction end that differs from germline. The chain links TRBV6-1 to TRBJ2-7, with no clear D. The germline V gene encodes CDR1 MNHNS and CDR2 SASEGT. This CDR3 has 12 amino acids. The CDR3 nucleotides read TGTGCCAGCAGTGCTCTTGTCTTCTCTACTAAATTC. Protein: CASSALVFSTKF.

In this sample, this clone turned up a few times. The chain is built from TRBV4-2 and TRBJ2-3; D might be TRBD2 (6 bases). This CDR3 contains 14 residues. From germline, CDR1 is LGHNA and CDR2 YNFKEQ. Deletions cut 1 base from V and 3 bases from J, with 8 bases between. CDR3 in amino acids: CASSQGAGTDTQYF. The CDR3 DNA reads TGTGCCAGCAGCCAAGGGGCGGGAACAGATACGCAGTATTTT.

This clone was counted only a few times. The V gene is TRBV28, the J gene TRBJ1-2; a possible D gene is TRBD1 (5 bases). Per germline, CDR1 MDHEN and CDR2 SYDVKM. CDR3 size: 12 residues. Deletions cut 10 bases from V and 3 bases from J, with 12 bases between. This CDR3 reads CATSGSDYGYTF. The CDR3 nucleotides read TGTGCCACCTCAGGGTCCGACTATGGCTACACCTTC.

The chain has TRBV20-1 and TRBJ2-7, with a tentative D call TRBD2 (6 bases). There are 11 residues in the CDR3. Germline assignment: CDR1 DFQATT and CDR2 SNEGSKA (reference sequence). Trimming took off 7 bases at V and 4 bases at J, with 11 bases between the two ends. CDR3: CSGLELYEQYF. CDR3 in DNA: TGCAGTGGACTAGAGCTGTACGAGCAGTACTTC.

This clone has only a few counts. The CDR3 bases are TGTGCCAGCAGCGTTACAGGGGGGATTGGCAATCAGCCCCAGCATTTT. Translating it yields CASSVTGGIGNQPQHF. The rearrangement uses TRBV7-9 and TRBJ1-5; 8 bases map to TRBD1. The trim removed 5 bases at V and 2 bases at J, leaving 8 bases unmatched. Germline loops: CDR1 SEHNR, CDR2 FQNEAQ (reference sequence). The CDR3 sequence is 16 residues long.

J is TRBJ2-7 and V is TRBV7-2; the D is unclear. With 1 base removed from V and 5 bases from J, the gap between germline ends came to 15 bases. The CDR3 has 15 residues. CDR1 and CDR2 from the germline V gene are SGHTA and FQGNSA. CDR3 sequence reads: CASSLGGILGNEQYF. The CDR3 nucleotides read TGTGCCAGCAGCTTAGGTGGGATCCTGGGGAACGAGCAGTACTTC.

V is TRBV7-9 and J is TRBJ1-4, with 9 bases identical to TRBD1. With V trimmed by 5 bases and J by 8 bases, 9 bases remained unmatched. The V gene's germline CDR1 is SEHNR and CDR2 FQNEAQ (reference sequence). The CDR3 extends over 15 amino acids. The chain's CDR3 is CASSLPGQGWEKLFF. The CDR3 DNA sequence: TGTGCCAGCAGCCTTCCGGGACAGGGTTGGGAAAAACTGTTTTTT.

This clone was picked up a small number of times. This sequence joins TRBV7-9 and TRBJ2-1; 10 bases are shared with TRBD2. The J segment lost 7 bases and the V segment lost 0 bases, leaving 12 bases of the junction unmatched. Germline CDR1 and CDR2: SEHNR and FQNEAQ (reference sequence). This CDR3 region has 18 residues. The CDR3: CASSLALALAGEENEQFF. In DNA form, the CDR3 reads TGTGCCAGCAGCTTAGCGTTGGCCCTAGCGGGAGAGGAAAATGAGCAGTTCTTC.

CDR3 DNA sequence: TGTGCCAGCAGTTTATCGTCAGCCCTTCGGGTCTACACCTTC. This sequence encodes CASSLSSALRVYTF. J is TRBJ1-2 and V is TRBV28; D gene ambiguous. The CDR3 has 14 amino acids. CDR1 and CDR2 (germline): MDHEN, SYDVKM. V dropped 1 base and J dropped 10 bases, with 16 bases sitting between them.

The V call is TRBV10-3, the J call TRBJ2-3, with 12 nucleotides matching TRBD2. Looked up from germline, CDR1 is ENHRY and CDR2 is SYGVKD. This CDR3 is built from 14 residues. With V trimmed by 5 bases and J by 5 bases, 2 bases remained unmatched. CDR3 protein: CAISTSGGQDTQYF. The DNA of the CDR3 is TGTGCCATCAGTACTAGCGGGGGGCAAGATACGCAGTATTTT.

The rearrangement joins TRBV5-1 to TRBJ2-7; D may be TRBD2 (5 bases). Germline-derived CDR1 and CDR2 are SGHRS and YFSETQ. The V gene lost 3 bases and the J gene lost 2 bases, with 9 bases spanning the gap. The CDR3 runs to 13 residues. The CDR3 protein is CASSSSRAYEQYF. The CDR3 nucleotides are TGCGCCAGCAGCTCCTCGCGGGCCTACGAGCAGTACTTC.

This chain joins TRBV30 and TRBJ2-5; the D call may be TRBD1 or TRBD2 (5 bases each). The CDR3 is made up of 12 amino acids. Between the trimmed V and J ends, which lost 8 bases and 5 bases, there was a span of 15 bases. Germline V gene sequence: CDR1 GTSNPN, CDR2 SVGIG (reference sequence). Written as DNA, the CDR3 is TGTGCCATCACCCCGGGGACGGAGACCCAGTACTTC. Translation gives CAITPGTETQYF.

Concerning this clone: A read error is likely, as this CDR3 ends without the conserved phenylalanine or tryptophan. The chain carries TRBV30 and TRBJ1-1, with D possibly matching TRBD1 (5 bases). The V and J ends lost 0 bases and 5 bases respectively, with 13 bases between them. This CDR3 has 14 amino acids. The V gene's germline CDR1 is GTSNPN and CDR2 SVGIG (reference sequence). Written as DNA, the CDR3 is TGTGCCTGGAGTGTACAGAGGGGAGGGACTGAAGCTTTCCTT. Translation gives CAWSVQRGGTEAFL.